This TCR beta chain was documented in a study of blood T cell repertoires in COVID-19. V lost 3 bases to trimming and J lost 4 bases, with 12 bases between them. The CDR3 loop spans 14 amino acids. The germline gives CDR1 MGHRA, CDR2 YSYEKL. TCRdb keeps only in-frame clones here, not all; method: immunoSEQ multiplex PCR. Among approximately 470,000 clones listed, about 90% were seen once. The genes are TRBV4-1 and TRBJ1-2; possibly TRBD1 for D (6 bases). Sequencing was done on a sample of PBMCs or T cells enriched from blood (not recorded which). The sequence derives from a woman aged 18-29 years who had recovered from COVID-19. The CDR3 DNA sequence: TGCGCCAGCAGCCATATCCGGGACATCTATGGCTACACCTTC. This codes for CASSHIRDIYGYTF.